This passage covers 28 T cell receptor beta chains from one sample sequenced in a study of CD8 T cells in Susac syndrome. RNA, at about 0.5 to 1 ug, was reverse transcribed with random hexamers. MiXCR was run by TCRdb on the immunoSEQ multiplex PCR reads, yielding one entry per CDR3 protein. The table lists 170,000 or so distinct CDR3 sequences, over 85% of them singletons. Sequencing was performed on CD4+ T cells from PBMCs. These receptors all stem from a human donor with multiple sclerosis.

The chain carries TRBV19 and TRBJ2-2; 11 bases map to TRBD1. CDR1 LNHDA and CDR2 SQIVND come from the germline V gene (reference sequence). Trimming took 7 bases from V and 3 from J; bases not matched to a gene: 16. CDR3 length: 19 amino acids. CDR3 sequence reads: CASTPSLRPGQGDTGELFF. CDR3 DNA: TGTGCCAGTACGCCGTCCTTAAGACCGGGACAGGGGGACACCGGGGAGCTGTTTTTT.

As DNA, the CDR3 is TGTGCCACCAGCAGAGACAGATCCTACGAGCAGTACTTC. Residues: CATSRDRSYEQYF. The chain links TRBV15 to TRBJ2-7; D ambiguous. V shed 0 bases and J shed 1 base, with 4 bases lying between them. The CDR3 loop spans 13 amino acids. Germline V lookup: CDR1 LNHNV, CDR2 YYDKDF (reference sequence).

J is TRBJ2-5 and V is TRBV29-1; D call uncertain. V shed 7 bases and J shed 5 bases, with 17 bases lying between them. CDR1 SQVTM and CDR2 ANQGSEA come from the germline V gene. This CDR3 has 13 residues. The DNA for the CDR3 is TGCAGCGCCCATGGACGGCCCAAGGAGACCCAGTACTTC. Residues: CSAHGRPKETQYF.

CDR3 protein: CASSQESQLNTEAFF. CDR3 DNA sequence: TGTGCCAGCAGCCAAGAATCACAGCTGAACACTGAAGCTTTCTTT. The chain recombines TRBV3-1 with TRBJ1-1, with D unclear. The CDR3 length is 15 residues. Germline values: CDR1 LGHDT, CDR2 YNNKEL (reference sequence). The V gene lost 0 bases and the J gene lost 0 bases, with 8 bases spanning the gap.

The gene calls are TRBV5-5 and TRBJ1-5; the D is unclear. The germline gives CDR1 SGHKS, CDR2 YYEKEE (reference sequence). V was pared by 0 bases and J by 4 bases, with 14 bases between. The CDR3 is 16 amino acids. CDR3 nucleotide sequence: TGTGCCAGCAGCTTGGGACCGCTGGAAGTAAATCAGCCCCAGCATTTT. Translating it yields CASSLGPLEVNQPQHF.

The CDR3 nucleotides read TGCGCCAGCAGCCAGGACAGTGAAGCTTTCTTT. It encodes CASSQDSEAFF. V gene TRBV5-1 combines with J gene TRBJ1-1; TRBD1 is a possible D gene (6 bases). This CDR3 contains 11 residues. The germline V gene encodes CDR1 SGHRS and CDR2 YFSETQ. V was pared by 4 bases and J by 7 bases, with 8 bases between.

This chain connects TRBV20-1 to TRBJ1-2, with D possibly being TRBD1 (6 bases). The CDR3 sequence is 15 residues long. Trimming removed 4 bases at V and 6 bases at J, with 21 bases between. Germline assignment: CDR1 DFQATT and CDR2 SNEGSKA (reference sequence). CDR3 sequence reads: CSAKEQGAGRNGYTF. The CDR3 nucleotides read TGCAGTGCTAAAGAACAGGGAGCCGGAAGGAATGGCTACACCTTC.

V is TRBV2 and J is TRBJ2-1, with 7 bases that match TRBD2. V was pared by 6 bases and J by 2 bases, with 7 bases of the junction left unmatched. CDR3 length: 15 amino acids. Per the germline V gene, CDR1 is SNHLY and CDR2 is FYNNEI. CDR3 region: CASSPSGIAYNEQFF. CDR3 nucleotide sequence: TGTGCCAGCAGCCCCAGCGGGATCGCCTACAATGAGCAGTTCTTC.

The chain joins TRBV7-2 to TRBJ2-1; 7 nucleotides line up with TRBD2. In germline, CDR1 is SGHTA, CDR2 FQGNSA. With 7 bases clipped from V and 7 bases from J, the junction kept 10 bases outside the gene matches. CDR3 length: 14 amino acids. The CDR3 protein is CASTQWRETNEQFF. The CDR3 DNA reads TGTGCCAGCACCCAGTGGCGGGAGACGAATGAGCAGTTCTTC.

The chain combines TRBV28 with TRBJ2-1; 15 bases line up with TRBD2. J was trimmed by 2 bases and V by 6 bases; bases with no gene match: 11. The CDR3 totals 19 residues. Looked up from germline, CDR1 is MDHEN and CDR2 is SYDVKM. The CDR3 nucleotides are TGTGCCAGCAGCCCCTCGGGACTAGCGGGAGGCCACACCTACAATGAGCAGTTCTTC. Protein sequence: CASSPSGLAGGHTYNEQFF.

The chain employs TRBV6-5 and TRBJ2-2; 8 bases agree with TRBD1. The CDR3 covers 15 residues. The junction had 5 bases not matched to a gene; V was cut back by 6 bases and J by 2 bases. Per germline, CDR1 MNHEY and CDR2 SVGAGI. The CDR3 loop reads CASRVTGANTGELFF. DNA for the CDR3: TGTGCCAGCAGGGTGACAGGGGCCAACACCGGGGAGCTGTTTTTT.

V gene TRBV3-1 combines with J gene TRBJ1-6; a possible D gene is TRBD1 (6 bases). With 4 bases removed from V and 3 bases from J, the gap between germline ends came to 13 bases. The CDR3 loop spans 16 amino acids. Germline V gene lookup returns CDR1 LGHDT and CDR2 YNNKEL (reference sequence). DNA of the CDR3: TGTGCCAGCAGCCCCACCGCGGGACACTATAATTCACCCCTCCACTTT. Its protein is CASSPTAGHYNSPLHF.

This clonotype was seen a few times. This sequence joins TRBV29-1 and TRBJ2-1; tentatively, D is TRBD1 (5 bases). The ends were cut back, 4 bases at V and 0 bases at J, with 10 bases in the middle. Germline assignment: CDR1 SQVTM and CDR2 ANQGSEA. The CDR3 extends over 14 amino acids. The CDR3 spells CSVVRTTSYNEQFF. CDR3 in DNA: TGCAGCGTTGTAAGGACAACCTCCTACAATGAGCAGTTCTTC.

This rearrangement joins TRBV18 to TRBJ1-2, with unresolved D. From germline, CDR1 is KGHSH and CDR2 LQKENI. The V end was cut by 3 bases, the J end by 4 bases, with 12 bases between. The CDR3 length is 14 residues. CDR3 nucleotides: TGTGCCAGCTCACCCCCGGGAGGCCGCTATGGCTACACCTTC. This gives the protein CASSPPGGRYGYTF.

The genes are TRBV7-9 and TRBJ2-7, with D perhaps matching TRBD1 (6 bases). The CDR3 sequence is 13 residues long. Looked up from germline, CDR1 is SEHNR and CDR2 is FQNEAQ (reference sequence). V shed 3 bases and J shed 3 bases, with 9 bases lying between them. The CDR3 coding sequence is TGTGCCAGCAGCTTCGGACAGATCTACGAGCAGTACTTC. Residues: CASSFGQIYEQYF.

V is TRBV5-6 and J is TRBJ1-3, with D possibly TRBD1 on 5 matching bases. Looked up from germline, CDR1 is SGHDT and CDR2 is YYEEEE. V was shortened by 1 base and J by 2 bases, with 7 bases between the two germline ends. The CDR3 sequence is 14 residues long. CDR3 in amino acids: CASSLLGAGNTIYF. For the CDR3, the DNA is TGTGCCAGCAGCTTGTTAGGGGCTGGAAACACCATATATTTT.

This chain uses TRBV7-3 with TRBJ2-3; TRBD2 matches at 7 bases. V shed 5 bases and J 8 bases; nucleotides not matched to a gene: 16. CDR1 and CDR2 (germline): SGHTA, FQGTGA. The CDR3 has 16 amino acids. DNA of the CDR3: TGTGCCAGCAGCGCCACCGGCGGGGGTGGGGAGGCTACGCAGTATTTT. Translated: CASSATGGGGEATQYF.

The J gene is TRBJ1-5, the V gene TRBV12-3 or TRBV12-4; D possibly corresponds to TRBD1 (6 bases). Trimming pared 3 bases from V and 5 bases from J, leaving 11 bases between. This CDR3 has 14 amino acids. The CDR3 sequence is CASSLVDSDQPQHF. CDR3 DNA: TGTGCCAGCAGTTTGGTGGACAGTGATCAGCCCCAGCATTTT.

V and J are TRBV4-1 and TRBJ1-1; 7 nucleotides align to TRBD1. Per the germline V gene, CDR1 is MGHRA and CDR2 is YSYEKL. The CDR3 runs to 13 residues. Trimming cost V 5 bases and J 0 bases; bases outside gene matches: 0. The CDR3 sequence is CASSDRVNTEAFF. DNA of the CDR3: TGCGCCAGCAGCGACAGGGTGAACACTGAAGCTTTCTTT.

The genes are TRBV15 and TRBJ2-2; no clear D. CDR3 length: 15 amino acids. V was clipped by 5 bases and J by 5 bases, with 15 bases between them. CDR1 is LNHNV and CDR2 is YYDKDF in the germline V gene (reference sequence). For the CDR3, the DNA is TGTGCCACCAGCGCCGGAACCACTGCGACCGGGGAGCTGTTTTTT. Its translation: CATSAGTTATGELFF.

This rearrangement joins TRBV7-8 to TRBJ2-2; D is perhaps TRBD2 (6 bases). The CDR3 length is 13 residues. Germline assignment: CDR1 SGHVS and CDR2 FQNEAQ. Trimming shortened V by 3 bases and J by 10 bases, and 12 bases separated the two germline ends. The CDR3 protein is CASSFGGREELFF. The CDR3 DNA reads as TGTGCCAGCAGCTTTGGAGGGAGAGAGGAGCTGTTTTTT.

The V gene is TRBV27, the J gene TRBJ2-7; D possibly uses TRBD1 or TRBD2 (7 bases each). The CDR3 totals 14 residues. CDR1 is MNHEY and CDR2 is SMNVEV in the germline V gene (reference sequence). Deletions cut 6 bases from V and 2 bases from J, with 14 bases between. The CDR3 protein is CASSGRGGTYEQYF. The CDR3 DNA reads TGTGCCAGCAGCGGCAGGGGGGGGACCTACGAGCAGTACTTC.

This chain links TRBV3-1 with TRBJ2-5; D might be TRBD2 (5 bases). The CDR3 covers 16 residues. Trimming took off 0 bases at V and 4 bases at J, with 15 bases between the two ends. Germline-derived CDR1 and CDR2 are LGHDT and YNNKEL (reference sequence). In nucleotides, the CDR3 is TGTGCCAGCAGCCAAGATAGGCTAGGACGGGGAGAGACCCAGTACTTC. This encodes CASSQDRLGRGETQYF.

The chain uses TRBV7-9 and TRBJ1-1; D is unresolved. Germline CDR1 is SEHNR and CDR2 is FQNEAQ (reference sequence). CDR3 length: 12 amino acids. The V and J ends lost 4 bases and 8 bases respectively, with 11 bases between them. The CDR3 is CASSSRSAEAFF. As DNA, the CDR3 is TGTGCCAGCAGCTCTCGAAGTGCAGAAGCTTTCTTT.

The chain employs TRBV28 and TRBJ2-2; tentatively, D is TRBD2 (5 bases). The CDR3 has 12 residues. From germline, CDR1 is MDHEN and CDR2 SYDVKM. V lost 7 bases and J lost 6, with 9 bases in between. As DNA, the CDR3 is TGTGCCAGCACCCTGCGGGCCGGGGAGCTGTTTTTT. This gives the protein CASTLRAGELFF.

V gene TRBV30 combines with J gene TRBJ2-6, with D tentatively TRBD1 (6 bases). The V end lost 0 bases, the J end lost 0 bases, and 6 bases lay between the germline ends. CDR3 length: 15 residues. Germline CDR1 is GTSNPN and CDR2 is SVGIG (reference sequence). The CDR3 coding sequence is TGTGCCTGGAGTGTAGGGGGCTCTGGGGCCAACGTCCTGACTTTC. The encoded protein is CAWSVGGSGANVLTF.

The chain joins TRBV2 to TRBJ2-5, with 9 bases fitting TRBD1. CDR1 and CDR2 (germline): SNHLY, FYNNEI. This CDR3 has 16 amino acids. Trimming took 4 bases from V and 5 from J; bases not matched to a gene: 11. Written as DNA, the CDR3 is TGTGCCAGCAGTGGTGTCCCGGGACAGGGCGGGGAGACCCAGTACTTC. Encoded protein: CASSGVPGQGGETQYF.

This clonotype was seen once. CDR3 sequence: CATSDFSGSADTQYF. As DNA, the CDR3 is TGTGCCACCAGTGATTTTTCAGGGAGTGCAGATACGCAGTATTTT. The V and J genes are TRBV24-1 and TRBJ2-3; either TRBD1 or TRBD2 may supply D (5 bases each). Trimming removed 1 base at V and 4 bases at J, with 11 bases between. CDR3 size: 15 residues. The germline V gene has CDR1 KGHDR and CDR2 SFDVKD.